Below are 8 T cell receptor beta chains sequenced from a single sample in a study of chronic HIV infection and antiretroviral therapy. TCRdb itself ran the 5' RACE reads through MiXCR, one entry per CDR3 protein. The table shows tens of thousands of distinct CDR3 sequences, with roughly 8% occurring only once. Material: peripheral blood. The receptors come from an adult who had HIV and had not received antiretroviral therapy, or was an uninfected healthy control (not recorded which).

The rearrangement links TRBV29-1 to TRBJ1-1; TRBD1 matches at 7 bases. From germline, CDR1 is SQVTM and CDR2 ANQGSEA. Trimming took 7 bases from V and 1 from J; bases not matched to a gene: 6. The CDR3 totals 13 residues. DNA for the CDR3: TGCAGCGCCAGGACAGGACAGAACACTGAAGCTTTCTTT. Protein: CSARTGQNTEAFF.

This clonotype was seen at least ten times. The chain is built from TRBV28 and TRBJ2-1; either TRBD1 or TRBD2 may fit D (5 bases each). Germline V gene data show CDR1 as MDHEN and CDR2 as SYDVKM. CDR3 length: 14 residues. Deletions cut 3 bases from V and 3 bases from J, with 9 bases between. In DNA form, the CDR3 reads TGTGCCAGCAGTTTTCATGGGGGCTACAATGAGCAGTTCTTC. Translated, it gives CASSFHGGYNEQFF. Complete variable domain (other parts from reference TRBV28 and TRBJ2-1): DVKVTQSSRYLVKRTGEKVFLECVQDMDHENMFWYRQDPGLGLRLIYFSYDVKMKEKGDIPEGYSVSREKKERFSLILESASTNQTSMYLCASSFHGGYNEQFFGPGTRLTVL.

The chain carries TRBV29-1 and TRBJ2-1, with 7 bases that match TRBD1. This CDR3 is built from 13 residues. Germline loops: CDR1 SQVTM, CDR2 ANQGSEA. V lost 3 bases, J lost 10 bases, and 9 bases stayed unmatched. This CDR3 reads CSVDLQGVWEQFF. In DNA, the CDR3 is TGCAGCGTTGATTTGCAGGGGGTTTGGGAGCAGTTCTTC.

This clonotype has ten or more counts. The junction and the germline gene differ at one end; a read error may be behind it. The chain couples TRBV11-1 to TRBJ2-3; D possibly corresponds to TRBD2 (6 bases). CDR3 size: 13 residues. Germline CDR1 is SGHAT and CDR2 is FQDESV (reference sequence). In DNA, the CDR3 is TGTGCCAGCAGCCATAATGACGCGGTTGCGGGGAATTTT. This codes for CASSHNDAVAGNF.

As for this clonotype: A clone one base away is much larger, so this may be a read error. The V and J genes are TRBV28 and TRBJ1-1; the D is unclear. Looked up from germline, CDR1 is MDHEN and CDR2 is SYDVKM. The CDR3 consists of 11 residues. CDR3 DNA: TGTGCCAGCAGTTTGCCCCCTGAAACTTTCTTT. Its translation: CASSLPPETFF.

Many counts were recorded for this clonotype. This chain links TRBV20-1 with TRBJ2-4; TRBD1 agrees at 8 bases. The CDR3 contains 12 residues. Trimming removed 6 bases from V and 8 bases from J; junction bases left unmatched: 6. The germline V gene has CDR1 DFQATT and CDR2 SNEGSKA (reference sequence). CDR3 DNA sequence: TGCAGTGCCATAGACAGGGGTTACATTCAGTACTTC. Translation: CSAIDRGYIQYF.

This clonotype was recorded at least ten times. The V gene is TRBV29-1, the J gene TRBJ2-1, with 8 nucleotides matching TRBD2. Germline lookup yields CDR1 SQVTM and CDR2 ANQGSEA. The CDR3 sequence is 10 residues long. With 2 bases clipped from V and 15 bases from J, the junction kept 3 bases outside the gene matches. CDR3 amino acids: CSVESGRWFF. The DNA for the CDR3 is TGCAGCGTTGAAAGCGGGAGATGGTTCTTC.

There are many counts of this clonotype. The V gene is TRBV21-1, the J gene TRBJ2-5; the table's D call TRBD1 went unverified against the DNA. TRBV21-1 is a documented pseudogene. CDR3 length: 9 amino acids. CDR3 coding DNA: TGTGCCAACCCCGGGACTCAGTACTTC. It is translated as CANPGTQYF.